These T cell receptor beta chains were read from a single sample in a study of CD8 T cells in ankylosing spondylitis. Each CDR3 protein is one row after TCRdb ran MiXCR on the 5' RACE reads. The sample consists of approximately 220,000 distinct CDR3 sequences, roughly a tenth of them appearing once. The sample comprised blood, either unsorted or a sorted T cell fraction (not recorded which). Receptors were obtained from a male donor with ankylosing spondylitis or in good health (not recorded which). The CDR3 runs from the conserved cysteine through the conserved F or W. Fields, in order: clone size, D gene, J gene, V gene, CDR3 DNA, CDR3 protein. The D gene is left open where the match is weak. Not every row has a clone size; where given, it reads once, few, many or a size class.

. | . | TRBJ2-2 | TRBV11-2 | TGTGCCAGCAACCTTAGAAGAGAGGGGGTCAACACCGGGGAGCTGTTTTTT | CASNLRREGVNTGELFF
. | . | TRBJ1-3 | TRBV15 | TGTGCCACCAGCAGAGATAGAGGACAAAACACCATATATTTT | CATSRDRGQNTIYF
many | . | TRBJ1-2 | TRBV25-1 | TGTGCCAGCAGTGGAATGGGGGGCGTTCATGGCTACACCTTC | CASSGMGGVHGYTF
. | . | TRBJ1-2 | TRBV2 | TGTGCCAGCATTATCCAGGGGCCTATGTGGGGCTACACCTTC | CASIIQGPMWGYTF
few | . | TRBJ2-3 | TRBV3-1 | TGTGCCAGCAGCCTCTTTCTAGGAGATACGCAGTATTTT | CASSLFLGDTQYF
many | . | TRBJ2-1 | TRBV5-4 | TGTGCCAGCAGCCGGGACCTGGATGAGCAGTTCTTC | CASSRDLDEQFF
many | . | TRBJ2-7 | TRBV7-2 | TGTGCCAGCAATGGGGGGGACAGCTCCTACGAGCAGTACTTC | CASNGGDSSYEQYF
many | TRBD1 | TRBJ1-4 | TRBV6-1 | TGTGCCAGCAGCCCCGACAGGGGAACTAATGAAAAACTGTTTTTT | CASSPDRGTNEKLFF
few | . | TRBJ2-2 | TRBV20-1 | TGCAGTGCCCCCCCACGGGGCGGCCCTGGCACCGGGGAGCTGTTTTTT | CSAPPRGGPGTGELFF
many | . | TRBJ1-1 | TRBV10-3 | TGTGCCATCAGTGAAGGCAGGCCTAACACTGAAGCTTTCTTT | CAISEGRPNTEAFF
many | TRBD2 | TRBJ2-3 | TRBV20-1 | TGCAGTGCTCCTGGACTAGCGGGACCCACAGATACGCAGTATTTT | CSAPGLAGPTDTQYF
many | . | TRBJ2-3 | TRBV7-9 | TGTGCCAGCAGCTCACGACTCCATAGCACAGATACGCAGTATTTT | CASSSRLHSTDTQYF
many | TRBD2 | TRBJ2-3 | TRBV5-1 | TGCGCCAGCAGCTTGTCCGGGACTAGCGGAGATACGCAGTATTTT | CASSLSGTSGDTQYF
few | . | TRBJ1-2 | TRBV5-1 | TGCGCCAGCAGCTTGGAAAATTTAAACTATGGCTACACCTTC | CASSLENLNYGYTF
few | . | TRBJ1-2 | TRBV12-3/TRBV12-4 | TGTGCCAGCAGTTTGGGGGCAGGGGCGAAAGGCTACACCTTC | CASSLGAGAKGYTF
. | . | TRBJ2-7 | TRBV7-8 | TGTGCCAGCAGCTTAGAGGAAGGGCTAGCCGGGCTACGCGAGCAGTACTTC | CASSLEEGLAGLREQYF
few | TRBD1 | TRBJ2-3 | TRBV6-2/TRBV6-3 | TGTGCCAGCAGAGTAACCGGGACAGGGGGAGATACGCAGTATTTT | CASRVTGTGGDTQYF
few | . | TRBJ2-3 | TRBV7-2 | TGTGCCAGCAGCTCTTGGGCAGCAACTAGCACAGATACGCAGTATTTT | CASSSWAATSTDTQYF
many | . | TRBJ2-3 | TRBV5-1 | TGCGCCAGCAGCTTGGTGGACACCACTAGCACAGATACGCAGTATTTT | CASSLVDTTSTDTQYF
many | . | TRBJ2-7 | TRBV9 | TGTGCCAGCAGCCGAGCACAGGGAGAGCAGTACTTC | CASSRAQGEQYF
. | TRBD2 | TRBJ2-2 | TRBV2 | TGTGCCAGCAGTGAAGCCCGGGGGGGCAACGGGGAGCTGTTTTTT | CASSEARGGNGELFF
few | . | TRBJ2-1 | TRBV5-1 | TGCGCCAGCAGACCCCGGACAAGGTCGACAAATGAGCAGTTCTTC | CASRPRTRSTNEQFF
many | . | TRBJ2-2 | TRBV12-3/TRBV12-4 | TGTGCCAGCAGCTTAGGAAGGAACACCGGGGAGCTGTTTTTT | CASSLGRNTGELFF
many | TRBD2 | TRBJ2-2 | TRBV5-1 | TGCGCCAGCAGCTCAAGCGGGGGATTAGCCGGGGAGCTGTTTTTT | CASSSSGGLAGELFF
. | . | TRBJ1-1 | TRBV20-1 | TGCAGTGCCCGAGGTCACACTGAAGCTTTCTTT | CSARGHTEAFF
. | . | TRBJ2-3 | TRBV5-1 | TGCGCCAGCAGTCCTAAGGGACTCACAGATACGCAGTATTTT | CASSPKGLTDTQYF
many | . | TRBJ1-6 | TRBV6-5 | TGTGCCAGCAGTTACGGTGTGTGGGGGGGTTCACCCCTCCACTTT | CASSYGVWGGSPLHF
few | . | TRBJ1-1 | TRBV2 | TGTGCCAGCAGTGAAAATCCGGCGAACACTGAAGCTTTCTTT | CASSENPANTEAFF
few | . | TRBJ1-2 | TRBV28 | TGTGCCAGCAGCCCCAACAGGTCGGGTGGTCTCGGCGGCTACACCTTC | CASSPNRSGGLGGYTF
few | . | TRBJ2-7 | TRBV12-3/TRBV12-4 | TGTGCCAGCAGTTTACGTGGGGGCCCCTACTCCTACGAGCAGTACTTC | CASSLRGGPYSYEQYF
. | TRBD2 | TRBJ2-1 | TRBV6-4 | TGTGCCTGCTGCGTCATTAGGAACCTCTACTGGGGGGGTTACAATGAGCAGTTCTTC | CACCVIRNLYWGGYNEQFF
few | . | TRBJ1-6 | TRBV28 | TGTGCCAGCAGTGGCGGGGGGACTGGGGCACCCCTCCACTTT | CASSGGGTGAPLHF
few | . | TRBJ2-7 | TRBV5-5 | TGTGCCAGCAGCTTGGATCAGGGACCCTACGAGCAGTACTTC | CASSLDQGPYEQYF
many | . | TRBJ2-3 | TRBV20-1 | TGCAGTGCTAGAGATGGGGACGTCGGGCAGTATTTT | CSARDGDVGQYF
few | . | TRBJ2-1 | TRBV5-1 | TGCGCCAGCAGCTTTTCCGCCAGGGGCGGAGGCAATGAGCAGTTCTTC | CASSFSARGGGNEQFF
many | . | TRBJ2-3 | TRBV5-8 | TGTGCCAGCAGCTCCCGGGACAAGGGCACAGATACGCAGTATTTT | CASSSRDKGTDTQYF
. | . | TRBJ1-2 | TRBV11-3 | TGTGCCAGCAGCTCTCGACAGGTCGGGGGCTACACCTTC | CASSSRQVGGYTF
many | . | TRBJ1-2 | TRBV4-2 | TGTGCCAGCAGCCAAGAAGTGGGGCCTTGGGCGAACTATGGCTACACCTTC | CASSQEVGPWANYGYTF
many | TRBD1 | TRBJ2-7 | TRBV5-1 | TGCGCCAGCAGCTTGGCAAACCGGGACAGGGGCTACGAGCAGTACTTC | CASSLANRDRGYEQYF
many | . | TRBJ2-7 | TRBV19 | TGTGCCAGTAGTACGGGGGTAGTCTCCTACGAGCAGTACTTC | CASSTGVVSYEQYF
. | TRBD2 | TRBJ2-1 | TRBV18 | TGTGCCAGCTCACCGACTAGCGGCGATGAGCAGTTCTTC | CASSPTSGDEQFF
many | . | TRBJ1-3 | TRBV20-1 | TGCAGTGCTAGTTCCGGACCCTCTGGAAACACCATATATTTT | CSASSGPSGNTIYF
many | TRBD1 | TRBJ1-1 | TRBV12-3/TRBV12-4 | TGTGCCACGAACAGGGGAGGGAACACTGAAGCTTTCTTT | CATNRGGNTEAFF
. | . | TRBJ2-3 | TRBV19 | TGTGCCAGTAGTATCTCGCCGACAGCAACAGATACGCAGTATTTT | CASSISPTATDTQYF
few | . | TRBJ1-1 | TRBV29-1 | TGCAGCGTTCGGACACAATACACTGAAGCTTTCTTT | CSVRTQYTEAFF
. | TRBD2 | TRBJ2-5 | TRBV3-1 | TGTGCCAGCAGCCAAGATCGGCGACTAGCGGGGGGAGAGACCCAGTACTTC | CASSQDRRLAGGETQYF
. | TRBD2 | TRBJ2-7 | TRBV12-3/TRBV12-4 | TGTGCCAGCAGGATACTAGCGGCTCTGTACGAGCAGTACTTC | CASRILAALYEQYF
many | . | TRBJ2-1 | TRBV7-9 | TGTGCCAGCAGCCAGACTCAGGATGAGCAGTTCTTC | CASSQTQDEQFF
many | TRBD2 | TRBJ2-1 | TRBV7-3 | TGTGCCAGCAGCTTAAGGGGGGGGATCAATGAGCAGTTCTTC | CASSLRGGINEQFF
many | . | TRBJ2-7 | TRBV24-1 | TGTGCCACCAGTGATGGGGGGCAGCCCTACCAGTACTTC | CATSDGGQPYQYF
many | TRBD2 | TRBJ2-3 | TRBV12-3/TRBV12-4 | TGTGCCAGCAGTTCCTTAGCGGGTCGCACAGATACGCAGTATTTT | CASSSLAGRTDTQYF
. | . | TRBJ2-1 | TRBV24-1 | TGTGCCACCAGTGATTTACGTCGCCCTTCCGGTTACAATGAGCAGTTCTTC | CATSDLRRPSGYNEQFF
many | . | TRBJ1-5 | TRBV7-8 | TGTGCCAGCAGCTTAGACTTCAATCAGCCCCAGCATTTT | CASSLDFNQPQHF
few | . | TRBJ2-3 | TRBV5-1 | TGCGCCAGCACGGAAGAAGGTAGCACAGATACGCAGTATTTT | CASTEEGSTDTQYF
many | . | TRBJ1-1 | TRBV20-1 | TGCAGTGCTGGCCAGGACTGGACGACTGAAGCTTTCTTT | CSAGQDWTTEAFF
many | TRBD2 | TRBJ2-3 | TRBV4-1 | TGCGCCAGCAGCCAAGTTGGACTAGCGAGAGATACGCAGTATTTT | CASSQVGLARDTQYF
few | . | TRBJ2-7 | TRBV24-1 | TGTGCCACCCAAGGGGGGAACTCCTACGAGCAGTACTTC | CATQGGNSYEQYF
. | . | TRBJ1-3 | TRBV18 | TGTGCCAGCTCACCTTCGCATTTCACCAGCTCTGGAAACACCATATATTTT | CASSPSHFTSSGNTIYF
many | . | TRBJ1-2 | TRBV7-9 | TGTGCCAGCAGCGCAAGGGGGGTGTATGGCTACACCTTC | CASSARGVYGYTF
many | . | TRBJ1-1 | TRBV7-2 | TGTGCCAGCAGCTTACGAGAGACTGAAGCTTTCTTT | CASSLRETEAFF